This TCR beta chain was profiled in a study of CD8 T cells in Susac syndrome. V lost 3 bases and J lost 0, with 4 bases in between. Germline V gives CDR1 DFQATT, CDR2 SNEGSKA (reference sequence). The CDR3 has 12 residues. RNA, at about 0.45 to 1 ug, was reverse transcribed with random hexamers. TCR beta CDR3 was amplified by immunoSEQ covering 54 Vbeta and 13 Jbeta. One entry per CDR3 protein, called by TCRdb with MiXCR from the immunoSEQ multiplex PCR reads. The sample records around 150,000 distinct CDR3 sequences, approximately 95% being singletons. Sequencing was performed on CD4+ T cells from PBMCs. The rearrangement joins TRBV20-1 to TRBJ2-3; D not resolved. The receptor comes from a human donor with multiple sclerosis. CDR3 DNA: TGCAGTGCTAGCGGGAGCACAGATACGCAGTATTTT. Its translation is CSASGSTDTQYF.